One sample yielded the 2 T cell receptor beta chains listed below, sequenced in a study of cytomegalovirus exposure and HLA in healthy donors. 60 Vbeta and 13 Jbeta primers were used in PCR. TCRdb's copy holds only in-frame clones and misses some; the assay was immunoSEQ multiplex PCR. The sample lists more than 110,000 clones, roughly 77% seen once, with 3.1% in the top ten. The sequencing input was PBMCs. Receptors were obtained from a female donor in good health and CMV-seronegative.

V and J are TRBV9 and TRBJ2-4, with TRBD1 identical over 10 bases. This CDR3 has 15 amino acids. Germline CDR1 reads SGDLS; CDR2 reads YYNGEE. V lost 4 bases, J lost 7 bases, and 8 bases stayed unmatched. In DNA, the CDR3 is TGTGCCAGCAGCACCTCGGGACAGGGGAGGAACATTCAGTACTTC. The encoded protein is CASSTSGQGRNIQYF.

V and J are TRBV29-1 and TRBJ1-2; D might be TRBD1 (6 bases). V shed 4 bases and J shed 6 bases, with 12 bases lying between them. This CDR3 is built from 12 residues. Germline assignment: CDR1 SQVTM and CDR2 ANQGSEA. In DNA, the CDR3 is TGCAGCGTTGTGGACAGTGAGGATGGCTACACCTTC. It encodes CSVVDSEDGYTF.